These T cell receptor beta chains were read from a single sample in a study of Graves' ophthalmopathy and Graves' hyperthyroidism. TCRdb reanalysed the multiplex PCR reads using MiXCR and keeps one entry per CDR3 protein. The sample shows about 240,000 distinct CDR3 sequences, 45% of them seen only once. Specimen: peripheral blood. The receptors were sampled from an adult man with Graves' ophthalmopathy. The CDR3 runs from the conserved cysteine through the conserved F or W. The order of the fields is CDR3 DNA, CDR3 protein, V gene, J gene, D gene, clone size. A D gene is named only where the DNA matches it firmly. Clone size, where shown, is once, few, many, or a class for clones that have expanded.

TGTGCCAGCAGCGTACACCGACGGGGCTCCTACGAGCAGTACTTC	CASSVHRRGSYEQYF	TRBV7-2	TRBJ2-7	-	-
TGTGCCAGCAGGCCCGACAGGGACGATCAGCCCCAGCATTTT	CASRPDRDDQPQHF	TRBV7-9	TRBJ1-5	TRBD1	-
TGTGCCAGCAGTTCACAGCGATACACTGAAGCTTTCTTT	CASSSQRYTEAFF	TRBV2	TRBJ1-1	-	-
TGTGCCAGCAGTTTGTTCAGTATACAAGAGACCCAGTACTTC	CASSLFSIQETQYF	TRBV28	TRBJ2-5	-	-
TGCGCCAGCAGCAAAACGCGACCGGGACAGATGCTAGCGTTACTCCAAGAGACCCAGTACTTC	CASSKTRPGQMLALLQETQYF	TRBV5-1	TRBJ2-5	-	-
TGTGCCAGCAGCTCTCTAGCCTACGAGCAGTACTTC	CASSSLAYEQYF	TRBV5-5	TRBJ2-7	-	-
TGTGCCAGTAGCCGACAGGGCGGCACCGGGGAGCTGTTTTTT	CASSRQGGTGELFF	TRBV19	TRBJ2-2	TRBD1	many
TGTGCCAGCACCTCTGACAGGGGGACCTACGAGCAGTACTTC	CASTSDRGTYEQYF	TRBV6-6	TRBJ2-7	TRBD1	-
TGCGCCAGCAGCCCCTCGGGGACAGGGTACTACGAGCAGTACTTC	CASSPSGTGYYEQYF	TRBV5-1	TRBJ2-7	TRBD1	few
TGTGCCAGCAGCTTACCAGGGTTCGACGAGCAGTACTTC	CASSLPGFDEQYF	TRBV7-9	TRBJ2-7	-	-
TGTGCCAGCAGCTTACGGGTAGATGAGACCCAGTACTTC	CASSLRVDETQYF	TRBV7-9	TRBJ2-5	-	once
TGCGCCAGCAGTGCCGGGGGCGACGGTCAGCCCCAGCATTTT	CASSAGGDGQPQHF	TRBV10-2	TRBJ1-5	-	few
TGCGCCAGCAGCTTGGCGGTCGGGCATGGCTACACCTTC	CASSLAVGHGYTF	TRBV5-1	TRBJ1-2	-	-
TGTGCCAGCAGCGAGAGGGAGCCCAATTCACCCCTCCACTTT	CASSEREPNSPLHF	TRBV7-9	TRBJ1-6	-	few
TGTGCCAGCAGCGCCCGGACAGATACCGGGGAGCTGTTTTTT	CASSARTDTGELFF	TRBV12-3/TRBV12-4	TRBJ2-2	-	-
TGTGCCAGCAGCTCTACAGGAAGGCAGTACGAGCAGTACTTC	CASSSTGRQYEQYF	TRBV7-6	TRBJ2-7	-	-
TGTGCCAGTACCGATATTATGGGTCTCCTGACGTATGGCTACACCTTC	CASTDIMGLLTYGYTF	TRBV19	TRBJ1-2	-	-
TGTGCCAGCAGCTTTACGACAGGGTGGGAGACCCAGTACTTC	CASSFTTGWETQYF	TRBV7-6	TRBJ2-5	TRBD1	few
TGCAGCGTTGAAGATCCTCGGACTGGCCTTGGAAAACTGTTTTTT	CSVEDPRTGLGKLFF	TRBV29-1	TRBJ1-4	-	few
TGTGCCAGCAGCGTCCTAGCGGGAGGGGGCTACGAGCAGTACTTC	CASSVLAGGGYEQYF	TRBV7-3	TRBJ2-7	TRBD2	few
TGTGCCAGCAGCCAAGCCCAGGGTGGGCGGGGTTCACCCCTCCACTTT	CASSQAQGGRGSPLHF	TRBV9	TRBJ1-6	-	few
TGTGCCAGCAGTTTATATACGACGGTGGCCTACGAGCAGTACTTC	CASSLYTTVAYEQYF	TRBV12-3/TRBV12-4	TRBJ2-7	-	-
TGCAGTGCTAGAGCGGGACGGAATAATTCACCCCTCCACTTT	CSARAGRNNSPLHF	TRBV20-1	TRBJ1-6	-	-
TGTGCCAGCAGCTTAGAGGGGGGCTACGAGCAGTACTTC	CASSLEGGYEQYF	TRBV7-2	TRBJ2-7	-	-
TGCGCCAGCACCTCCGACCGGAGGACTGAAGCTTTCTTT	CASTSDRRTEAFF	TRBV5-1	TRBJ1-1	-	few
TGTGCCACCTCAGCAGTTGGGACTGACGAGACCCAGTACTTC	CATSAVGTDETQYF	TRBV24-1	TRBJ2-5	-	many
TGTGCCACCAGCAGAGAGAGGGGTTCTGGCTACACCTTC	CATSRERGSGYTF	TRBV15	TRBJ1-2	-	many
TGTGCCATCTCCGGCCTAGCGACCTACGAGCAGTACTTC	CAISGLATYEQYF	TRBV10-3	TRBJ2-7	-	few
TGCAGCGTCCGGGACAGGCAGATGAACACTGAAGCTTTCTTT	CSVRDRQMNTEAFF	TRBV29-1	TRBJ1-1	TRBD1	few
TGTGCCAGCAGCCAAGAAGGACAGGGGAGGACTGAAGCTTTCTTT	CASSQEGQGRTEAFF	TRBV14	TRBJ1-1	TRBD1	-
TGTGCCAGCAGTTACTCGATGGGCAGGACGGACGTTGGCTACACCTTC	CASSYSMGRTDVGYTF	TRBV6-6	TRBJ1-2	-	-
TGCGCCAGCAGCTCCAGCGGGACACTGCAAGGGGGTTATGGCTACACCTTC	CASSSSGTLQGGYGYTF	TRBV5-1	TRBJ1-2	-	once
TGCGCCAGCAGTGAGTGGGGGACGGGCGTCCCACCCCTCCACTTT	CASSEWGTGVPPLHF	TRBV10-2	TRBJ1-6	-	-
TGTGCCAGCAGCCTACGACGTCCGGGACAGGGGTTAAACGAGCAGTACTTC	CASSLRRPGQGLNEQYF	TRBV7-6	TRBJ2-7	TRBD1	few
TGTGCCAGTGCTTCACCCGCCAGCCGGGACAGGAACACTGAAGCTTTCTTT	CASASPASRDRNTEAFF	TRBV7-9	TRBJ1-1	TRBD1	few
TGCAGTGCTGCTAGCGGGAGGGGCGAGCAGTACTTC	CSAASGRGEQYF	TRBV20-1	TRBJ2-7	TRBD2	many
TGTGCCAGCAGGGAGATCACAAGCTCCTACGAGCAGTACTTC	CASREITSSYEQYF	TRBV2	TRBJ2-7	-	-
TGTGCCAGCAGTTACCAAGGGGGCAACACTGAAGCTTTCTTT	CASSYQGGNTEAFF	TRBV10-3	TRBJ1-1	TRBD1	-
TGTGCCAGCTTTCGAAGGGGGGGAGCCACTGAAGCTTTCTTT	CASFRRGGATEAFF	TRBV7-9	TRBJ1-1	-	-
TGTGCCAGTAGTATAGCGGACACATCTGGAAACACCATATATTTT	CASSIADTSGNTIYF	TRBV19	TRBJ1-3	-	-
TGTGCCAGCAGCTTCTTTGGGGTCAGCAATCAGCCCCAGCATTTT	CASSFFGVSNQPQHF	TRBV7-2	TRBJ1-5	-	-
TGTGCTAGAGGGGCCAGGGAGAACACCGGGGAGCTGTTTTTT	CARGARENTGELFF	TRBV7-7	TRBJ2-2	-	-
TGTGCCAGCAGCTTACCAGGACAGACGGAAGCTTTCTTT	CASSLPGQTEAFF	TRBV7-8	TRBJ1-1	-	few
TGCAGTGCTAGCCCCCAGCAGGGGGGCCTGATCTTC	CSASPQQGGLIF	TRBV20-1	TRBJ2-7	-	few
TGTGCCAGCAGCACTTCCTCGTCTACCTACGAGCAGTACTTC	CASSTSSSTYEQYF	TRBV5-5	TRBJ2-7	-	few
TGTGCCACGGGGACAGGGAACACCGGGGAGCTGCTTTTT	CATGTGNTGELLF	TRBV10-3	TRBJ2-2	TRBD1	-
TGTGCCAGCAGTTCCCCTCCTGGACGGAACACTGAAGCTTTCTTT	CASSSPPGRNTEAFF	TRBV12-3/TRBV12-4	TRBJ1-1	-	-
TGCAGTGCATCCGGAGGACTAGCGGGAATCTCCTACGAGCAGTACTTC	CSASGGLAGISYEQYF	TRBV20-1	TRBJ2-7	TRBD2	-
TGTGCCAGCACTCGGGTAGGGGACTATGGCTACACCTTC	CASTRVGDYGYTF	TRBV12-3/TRBV12-4	TRBJ1-2	-	-
TGCGCCAGCAGCCTAGCGACGGGGAGAAATAAGCCCTACGAGCAGTACTTC	CASSLATGRNKPYEQYF	TRBV4-1	TRBJ2-7	-	few
TGCAGTGAGGCTCGGGGTCGCAATGAACAGTTCTTC	CSEARGRNEQFF	TRBV29-1	TRBJ2-1	-	-
TGTGCCAGCAGCGTTATGGCGGAAAATGAAAAACTGTTTTTT	CASSVMAENEKLFF	TRBV9	TRBJ1-4	-	-
TGTGCCAGCAGCTTTCTCGCCGGCGCTGAAGCTTTCTTT	CASSFLAGAEAFF	TRBV7-2	TRBJ1-1	-	-
TGTGCCACCAGTGATGATACGACTGGGCCTAGCAATCAGCCCCAGCATTTT	CATSDDTTGPSNQPQHF	TRBV24-1	TRBJ1-5	-	few